Below are 8 T cell receptor beta chains sequenced from a single sample in a study of a mutant IDH1 vaccine in newly diagnosed glioma (dated by TCRdb to about 2021). No antigen is known for these receptors. The time point tag for this specimen amounts to: week 35, safety follow-up. A 20-mer mutant IDH1 peptide at 300 micrograms in Montanide made up each vaccine dose, which was injected subcutaneously together with topical imiquimod. The library was built by means of the immunoSEQ multiplex PCR assay. Sourced from immuneACCESS, this table was stored by TCRdb with only in-frame sequences that have V and J called. A share of the clones is absent; for the studies checked, an unresolved V gene accounts for under half, and the remainder has no known explanation. The table for this sample lists about 46,000 clones; roughly 92% of them were counted only once. The top ten clonotypes cover less than 2.5% of the sample.

The sequences come from PBMCs, collected from a glioma patient whose treatment included an IDH1 peptide vaccine. The receptors were gathered from a man aged 45-65 years with glioma.

The rearrangement uses TRBV5-4 and TRBJ2-1, with 14 bases aligning to TRBD2. Looked up from germline, CDR1 is SGHNT and CDR2 is YYREEE (reference sequence). Trimming removed 4 bases from V and 0 bases from J; junction bases left unmatched: 6. The CDR3 has 18 residues. The CDR3, as DNA: TGTGCCAGCAGCGACCCTGGGACTAGCGGGAGCTCCTACAATGAGCAGTTCTTC. Translated, it gives CASSDPGTSGSSYNEQFF.

The CDR3 reads CASSDGGSNYGYTF. The CDR3 DNA is TGTGCCAGCAGTGACGGGGGCAGCAACTATGGCTACACCTTC. The chain has TRBV6-4 and TRBJ1-2; tentatively, D is TRBD1 (6 bases). The CDR3 runs to 14 residues. Per germline, CDR1 MRHNA and CDR2 SNTAGT. V was clipped by 2 bases and J by 2 bases, with 9 bases between them.

CDR3: CASSSTGFGQGDNQPQHF. The CDR3 DNA reads as TGTGCCAGCAGTTCCACCGGGTTCGGACAGGGGGACAATCAGCCCCAGCATTTT. The J gene is TRBJ1-5, the V gene TRBV28, with 10 bases identical to TRBD1. V dropped 4 bases and J dropped 3; count of bases not matched to a gene: 12. CDR1 and CDR2 (germline): MDHEN, SYDVKM. The CDR3 runs to 18 residues.

J is TRBJ1-3 and V is TRBV4-1; D unclear. This CDR3 is 15 amino acids long. Germline CDR1 is MGHRA and CDR2 is YSYEKL. V shed 5 bases and J shed 1 base, with 12 bases lying between them. In DNA form, the CDR3 reads TGCGCCAGCAGCTTGGCCGACATTTCTGGAAACACCATATATTTT. Amino acids: CASSLADISGNTIYF.

V is TRBV9 and J is TRBJ1-2; D is unclear. Germline assignment: CDR1 SGDLS and CDR2 YYNGEE. V was cut by 4 bases and J by 4 bases, with 11 bases left in between. The CDR3 spans 13 residues. CDR3 nucleotides: TGTGCCAGCAGCCTCACGTCGGGCTATGGCTACACCTTC. Residues: CASSLTSGYGYTF.

The chain recombines TRBV19 with TRBJ2-7; 10 bases are a match to TRBD1. V lost 4 bases, J lost 2 bases, and 2 bases stayed unmatched. CDR1 and CDR2 (germline): LNHDA, SQIVND (reference sequence). There are 14 residues in the CDR3. The CDR3 coding sequence is TGTGCCAGTAGTACCGGGACAGGGGCCTACGAGCAGTACTTC. Protein product: CASSTGTGAYEQYF.

This clone has just one count. The rearrangement joins TRBV29-1 to TRBJ2-2; TRBD1 is a possible D gene (6 bases). V gave up 5 bases and J gave up 2 bases, with 12 bases separating them. Germline V gene lookup returns CDR1 SQVTM and CDR2 ANQGSEA. The CDR3 is 14 amino acids. CDR3 coding DNA: TGCAGCGTTCGGACAGTCCTAAACACCGGGGAGCTGTTTTTT. Amino acid sequence: CSVRTVLNTGELFF.

The chain recombines TRBV4-2 with TRBJ1-2; D remains unclear. This CDR3 is built from 13 residues. CDR1 is LGHNA, CDR2 YNFKEQ, per germline. V lost 5 bases to trimming and J lost 7 bases, with 14 bases between them. The CDR3 DNA sequence: TGTGCCAGCAGCTTGAGGAGTGGGGTTGGCTACACCTTC. This gives the protein CASSLRSGVGYTF.